This T cell receptor (beta chain) was found in a study of control samples from healthy donors and cancer patients. The CDR3 covers 14 residues. The germline V and J ends were trimmed by 3 bases and 3 bases, with 12 bases remaining between them. Germline V gene sequence: CDR1 SGHAT, CDR2 FQNNGV. Some clones are missing from TCRdb's copy, which holds only in-frame ones; the method was immunoSEQ multiplex PCR. The sample lists some 140,000 clones, about 94% occurring once. This clone was detected only once. The chain couples TRBV11-2 to TRBJ2-7, with D hard to call. The sequence derives from a middle-aged man in good health. Sequencing was done on a sample of blood. The DNA for the CDR3 is TGTGCCAGCAGCTTGAGTTTTCGCGGCTACGAGCAGTACTTC. Its translation: CASSLSFRGYEQYF.